These 5 T cell receptor beta chains originate from one sample sequenced in a study of early T cells in non-severe SARS-CoV-2 infection (dated by TCRdb to 2020 to 2022). The library was generated by 5' RACE. Sequencing was carried out with a NextSeq 500. In-frame beta chains were kept once TCRdb had trimmed the public reads at Q25 with fastp and called clones with MiXCR. Identical CDR3 protein sequences are pooled into one entry, listed with their most common genes and DNA. The sample yields around 99,000 distinct CDR3 sequences; 11% were counted once. The ten largest clones represent approximately 7.3% of the sample. The sequenced sample was whole blood. These receptors all come from an adult who was a healthcare worker with PCR-confirmed SARS-CoV-2 infection or an uninfected control (not recorded which).

This clonotype has just a few counts. V gene TRBV4-2 combines with J gene TRBJ2-2; D is unresolved. The germline V and J ends were trimmed by 0 bases and 0 bases, with 5 bases remaining between them. Germline-derived CDR1 and CDR2 are LGHNA and YNFKEQ. The CDR3 is made up of 15 amino acids. The CDR3 spells CASSQEPANTGELFF. The DNA of the CDR3 is TGTGCCAGCAGCCAAGAACCGGCGAACACCGGGGAGCTGTTTTTT.

The chain uses TRBV28 and TRBJ2-1; no clear D. Trimming cost V 5 bases and J 5 bases, with 10 bases left between them. Germline V lookup: CDR1 MDHEN, CDR2 SYDVKM. There are 13 residues in the CDR3. The CDR3: CASSPPGNNEQFF. CDR3 nucleotide sequence: TGTGCCAGCAGTCCCCCAGGTAACAATGAGCAGTTCTTC.

At least ten counts were recorded for this clonotype. The rearrangement links TRBV28 to TRBJ1-1, with a tentative D call TRBD1 (5 bases). Germline values: CDR1 MDHEN, CDR2 SYDVKM. The germline V and J ends were trimmed by 7 bases and 4 bases, with 13 bases remaining between them. The CDR3 length is 13 residues. DNA for the CDR3: TGTGCCAGCAACCACGGGGGAGGCACTGAAGCTTTCTTT. Translation: CASNHGGGTEAFF.

This clonotype was counted ten times or more. This sequence joins TRBV7-2 and TRBJ1-2, with 8 nucleotides matching TRBD1. The V gene end was trimmed by 5 bases and the J gene end by 4 bases; junction bases not matched to a gene: 9. The V gene's germline CDR1 is SGHTA and CDR2 FQGNSA. This CDR3 has 15 amino acids. The CDR3 bases are TGTGCCAGCAGCCCAAGTCGGACAGGGTCCTATGGCTACACCTTC. This translates into CASSPSRTGSYGYTF.

This clonotype showed up many times. The CDR3 region is CASGPGQGHEQFF. In DNA form, the CDR3 reads TGTGCCAGCGGACCGGGACAGGGCCATGAGCAGTTCTTC. The chain joins TRBV12-3 or TRBV12-4 to TRBJ2-1, with TRBD1 matching over 9 bases. CDR3 length: 13 amino acids. V lost 8 bases to trimming and J lost 8 bases; unmatched junction nucleotides: 7.